A single sample is the source of the 3 T cell receptor beta chains below, sequenced in a study of PD-L1 blockade in urothelial cancer. Produced via immunoSEQ multiplex PCR; TCRdb's table is partial and in-frame only. Found here are around 63,000 clones, 75% to 90% of them singletons; the top ten hold over 1.5%. Time point defined: pretreatment peripheral blood. This sample comprised PBMCs, obtained around atezolizumab (anti-PD-L1) treatment. The receptors come from a man aged 65 to 79 with urothelial cancer.

This chain joins TRBV7-8 and TRBJ1-2; no clear D gene. V lost 1 base to trimming and J lost 1 base, with 7 bases between them. Germline-derived CDR1 and CDR2 are SGHVS and FQNEAQ. The CDR3 contains 14 residues. CDR3 in amino acids: CASSLGPDNYGYTF. The CDR3 DNA reads TGTGCCAGCAGCTTAGGTCCAGATAACTATGGCTACACCTTC.

V gene TRBV19 combines with J gene TRBJ2-7; TRBD1 matches 9 bases. V trimming: 3 bases; J trimming: 5 bases; junction bases outside the gene matches: 5. The CDR3 length is 14 residues. Germline V gene lookup returns CDR1 LNHDA and CDR2 SQIVND (reference sequence). The DNA for the CDR3 is TGTGCCAGTAGTATCGACAGGGGGAGAAACGAGCAGTACTTC. Amino acid sequence: CASSIDRGRNEQYF.

The chain is built from TRBV11-3 and TRBJ2-1; the match to TRBD1 covers 8 bases. Germline trimming cut 2 bases from V and 7 bases from J; bases unmatched to any gene: 4. This CDR3 region has 14 residues. The germline V gene has CDR1 SGHNT and CDR2 YENEEA. CDR3 in DNA: TGTGCCAGCAGCTTACGGACAGGGAGGAATGAGCAGTTCTTC. Its protein product is CASSLRTGRNEQFF.